A single sample is the source of the 4 T cell receptor beta chains below, sequenced in a study of T cell repertoires in ileal Crohn's disease. Libraries were prepared by immunoSEQ multiplex PCR; TCRdb keeps only in-frame clonotypes and omits some of them. The repertoire has fewer than 16,000 clones, 75% to 85% of them found once; the top ten carry 4% to 5%. Sequenced input: ileal tissue. These receptors all come from an adult with Crohn's disease.

This clone showed up just a few times. The rearrangement links TRBV27 to TRBJ2-1; weak D call: TRBD1 (5 bases). The CDR3 has 14 amino acids. The V gene lost 3 bases and the J gene lost 9 bases, with 15 bases spanning the gap. CDR1 is MNHEY and CDR2 is SMNVEV in the germline V gene (reference sequence). The CDR3, as DNA: TGTGCCAGCAGTTTCGACAGCATTAACAGTGAGCAGTTCTTC. Translated, it gives CASSFDSINSEQFF.

V is TRBV6-6 and J is TRBJ2-7; tentatively, D is TRBD1 (6 bases). V was clipped by 5 bases and J by 0 bases, with 8 bases between them. The CDR3 has 13 residues. Germline-derived CDR1 and CDR2 are MNHNY and SVGAGI (reference sequence). CDR3 sequence reads: CASSKDSSYEQYV. The DNA for the CDR3 is TGTGCCAGCAGTAAGGACAGCTCCTACGAGCAGTACGTC.

CDR3 in amino acids: CASSYGTSGRGETQYF. The CDR3 DNA is TGCGCCAGCAGCTATGGGACTAGCGGGAGAGGAGAGACCCAGTACTTC. V is TRBV5-1 and J is TRBJ2-5; 14 nucleotides align to TRBD2. The germline gives CDR1 SGHRS, CDR2 YFSETQ. This CDR3 is 16 amino acids long. Trimming at V came to 3 bases and at J to 4 bases, leaving 5 bases not matched to a gene.

The gene calls are TRBV2 and TRBJ2-1; D may be TRBD2 (7 bases). Per the germline V gene, CDR1 is SNHLY and CDR2 is FYNNEI. V lost 7 bases and J 6 bases, leaving 19 bases between the germline ends. The CDR3 totals 15 residues. CDR3 region: CASTGGTMAGNEQFF. As DNA, the CDR3 is TGTGCCAGCACCGGGGGGACAATGGCGGGCAATGAGCAGTTCTTC.